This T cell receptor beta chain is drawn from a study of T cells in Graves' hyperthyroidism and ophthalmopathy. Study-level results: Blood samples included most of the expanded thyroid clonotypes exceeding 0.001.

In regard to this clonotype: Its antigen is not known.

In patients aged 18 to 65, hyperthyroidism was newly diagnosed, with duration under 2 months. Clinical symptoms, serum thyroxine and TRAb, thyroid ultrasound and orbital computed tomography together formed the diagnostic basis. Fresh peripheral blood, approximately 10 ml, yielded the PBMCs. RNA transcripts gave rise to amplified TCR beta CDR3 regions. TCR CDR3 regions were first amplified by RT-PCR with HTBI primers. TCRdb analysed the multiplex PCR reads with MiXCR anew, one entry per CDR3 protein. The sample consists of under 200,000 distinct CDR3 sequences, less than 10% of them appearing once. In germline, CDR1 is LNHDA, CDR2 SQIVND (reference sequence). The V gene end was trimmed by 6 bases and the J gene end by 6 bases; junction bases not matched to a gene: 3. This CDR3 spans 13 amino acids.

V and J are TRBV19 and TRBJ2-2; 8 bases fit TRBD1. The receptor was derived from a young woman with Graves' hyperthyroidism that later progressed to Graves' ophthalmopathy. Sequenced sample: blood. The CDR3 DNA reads TGTGCCAGTAGGGACAGGGCACCCGGGGAGCTGTTTTTT. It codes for CASRDRAPGELFF.